The 17 T cell receptor beta chains in this list originate from one sample, sequenced in a study of blood T cell repertoires in COVID-19. Using immunoSEQ multiplex PCR, the repertoire was profiled, and TCRdb retains in-frame clones only, with some absent. Of 150,000 to 250,000 clones detected, about 95% appear once; the ten largest clones hold about 0.8%. The sequenced material came from peripheral blood. The receptors here all came from a man aged 25-45 years with COVID-19, enrolled during active disease.

The CDR3 bases are TGTGCCTGGAGTATTGTACCAGGGTCTGGCTACACCTTC. It codes for CAWSIVPGSGYTF. The genes are TRBV30 and TRBJ1-2, with TRBD1 as a possible D gene (5 bases). CDR1 is GTSNPN, CDR2 SVGIG, per germline (reference sequence). V lost 2 bases, J lost 7 bases, and 14 bases lay in between. This CDR3 has 13 residues.

The chain combines TRBV12-3 or TRBV12-4 with TRBJ1-2; tentative D call: TRBD1 (6 bases). V dropped 2 bases and J dropped 4 bases, with 8 bases sitting between them. The CDR3 is 13 amino acids. The CDR3 coding sequence is TGTGCCAGCAGTTTAAAGACAGGCTATGGCTACACCTTC. This codes for CASSLKTGYGYTF.

The rearrangement links TRBV11-1 to TRBJ2-5, with TRBD2 matching over 8 bases. CDR1 and CDR2 from the germline V gene are SGHAT and FQDESV (reference sequence). CDR3 length equals 16 residues. V lost 6 bases to trimming and J lost 0 bases; unmatched junction nucleotides: 9. The CDR3 is CASSYKRGRYQETQYF. CDR3 bases: TGTGCCAGCAGTTATAAGCGGGGGCGCTACCAAGAGACCCAGTACTTC. Full variable domain (remainder filled in from reference TRBV11-1 and TRBJ2-5): EAEVAQSPRYKITEKSQAVAFWCDPISGHATLYWYRQILGQGPELLVQFQDESVVDDSQLPKDRFSAERLKGVDSTLKIQPAELGDSAMYLCASSYKRGRYQETQYFGPGTRLLVL.

The rearrangement joins TRBV29-1 to TRBJ1-2; D might be TRBD1 (6 bases). Per germline, CDR1 SQVTM and CDR2 ANQGSEA. Trimming pared 4 bases from V and 7 bases from J, leaving 16 bases between. The CDR3 sequence is 13 residues long. In nucleotides, the CDR3 is TGCAGCGTTGTCCGGGACACAGGCTCTGGCTACACCTTC. Translating gives CSVVRDTGSGYTF.

V gene TRBV11-2 combines with J gene TRBJ1-6; no clear D. Looked up from germline, CDR1 is SGHAT and CDR2 is FQNNGV. V gave up 4 bases and J gave up 10 bases, with 11 bases separating them. The CDR3 totals 13 residues. This chain's CDR3 is CASSSSIESPLHF. The CDR3 DNA reads TGTGCCAGCAGCTCATCGATCGAGTCACCCCTCCACTTT.

J is TRBJ1-6 and V is TRBV4-1; D not certain. Germline V lookup: CDR1 MGHRA, CDR2 YSYEKL. V lost 1 base, J lost 14 bases, and 21 bases lay in between. This CDR3 is built from 16 residues. The CDR3 nucleotides read TGCGCCAGCAGCCAAGTGCCAGGCCTTCAGAGTTTAACCCTCCACTTT. As protein: CASSQVPGLQSLTLHF.

The CDR3 loop is CASSWGGDGYTF. The CDR3 coding sequence is TGTGCCAGCAGTTGGGGGGGTGACGGCTACACCTTC. The chain uses TRBV6-5 and TRBJ1-2; weak D call: TRBD1 (5 bases). The CDR3 consists of 12 residues. V was trimmed by 4 bases and J by 8 bases, leaving 11 bases between them. The V gene's germline CDR1 is MNHEY and CDR2 SVGAGI.

The V call is TRBV7-2, the J call TRBJ1-5; 8 nucleotides line up with TRBD1. V lost 3 bases, J lost 6 bases, and 4 bases stayed unmatched. CDR1 and CDR2 from the germline V gene are SGHTA and FQGNSA. The CDR3 extends over 14 amino acids. The CDR3 DNA follows: TGTGCCAGCAGCTTTGGACAGGGAGGTCAGCCCCAGCATTTT. Protein product: CASSFGQGGQPQHF. The entire variable domain, with the rest obtained from reference TRBV7-2 and TRBJ1-5, is as follows: GAGVSQSPSNKVTEKGKDVELRCDPISGHTALYWYRQSLGQGLEFLIYFQGNSAPDKSGLPSDRFSAERTGGSVSTLTIQRTQQEDSAVYLCASSFGQGGQPQHFGDGTRLSIL.

The chain joins TRBV5-1 to TRBJ1-6, with 7 nucleotides matching TRBD1. J lost 8 bases, V lost 3 bases, and 8 bases had no gene match. Germline CDR1 is SGHRS and CDR2 is YFSETQ. CDR3 length: 15 amino acids. This CDR3 reads CASSSRTGGDSPLHF. In nucleotides, the CDR3 is TGCGCCAGCAGCTCACGGACAGGTGGCGATTCACCCCTCCACTTT.

The chain uses TRBV11-2 and TRBJ1-4, with D possibly TRBD1 on 6 matching bases. The V and J ends lost 1 base and 11 bases respectively, with 14 bases between them. The CDR3 has 14 residues. Germline V gene lookup returns CDR1 SGHAT and CDR2 FQNNGV. The CDR3, as DNA: TGTGCCAGCAGCTTAGCCTGGACAGACGAGAAACTGTTTTTT. Amino acids: CASSLAWTDEKLFF. Complete variable domain (other parts from reference TRBV11-2 and TRBJ1-4): EAGVAQSPRYKIIEKRQSVAFWCNPISGHATLYWYQQILGQGPKLLIQFQNNGVVDDSQLPKDRFSAERLKGVDSTLKIQPAKLEDSAVYLCASSLAWTDEKLFFGSGTQLSVL.

The rearrangement joins TRBV18 to TRBJ1-3; D remains ambiguous. The germline V gene encodes CDR1 KGHSH and CDR2 LQKENI. The CDR3 runs 16 residues. V was shortened by 2 bases and J by 0 bases, with 11 bases between the two germline ends. The CDR3 protein is CASSPSTGVSGNTIYF. The CDR3 DNA sequence: TGTGCCAGCTCACCAAGTACGGGAGTCTCTGGAAACACCATATATTTT.

The chain links TRBV30 to TRBJ2-3, with 10 positions matching TRBD2. V lost 5 bases and J lost 1; bases outside the gene matches: 0. Germline loops: CDR1 GTSNPN, CDR2 SVGIG (reference sequence). The CDR3 has 13 amino acids. In DNA form, the CDR3 reads TGTGCCTGGGGGACTAGCGGCACAGATACGCAGTATTTT. This translates into CAWGTSGTDTQYF.

The chain employs TRBV11-2 and TRBJ1-1; 7 bases agree with TRBD1. CDR1 is SGHAT, CDR2 FQNNGV, per germline. The V and J ends lost 5 bases and 6 bases, in that order; junction bases with no gene match: 15. The CDR3 is 16 residues long. CDR3 in amino acids: CASSAFFGGGEAEAFF. In nucleotides, the CDR3 is TGTGCCAGCAGCGCATTTTTCGGAGGGGGCGAGGCTGAAGCTTTCTTT.

The chain carries TRBV19 and TRBJ1-6, with 9 bases lining up with TRBD1. With V trimmed by 6 bases and J by 7 bases, 4 bases remained unmatched. Per the germline V gene, CDR1 is LNHDA and CDR2 is SQIVND (reference sequence). There are 14 residues in the CDR3. CDR3 bases: TGTGCCAGTAGCCAGGACAGGGGAAATTCACCCCTCCACTTT. Protein: CASSQDRGNSPLHF.

This chain uses TRBV29-1 with TRBJ1-1, with D possibly being TRBD1 (5 bases). CDR1 SQVTM and CDR2 ANQGSEA come from the germline V gene. V lost 7 bases and J 0 bases, leaving 12 bases between the germline ends. The CDR3 is 13 residues long. In DNA, the CDR3 is TGCAGCGCGCAAGACAGCATGAACACTGAAGCTTTCTTT. Translating gives CSAQDSMNTEAFF.

The chain is built from TRBV6-5 and TRBJ1-5, with D unclear. The CDR3 totals 10 residues. Germline-derived CDR1 and CDR2 are MNHEY and SVGAGI. V gave up 7 bases and J gave up 5 bases, with 3 bases separating them. CDR3 amino acids: CASKHQPQHF. The CDR3 DNA reads as TGTGCCAGCAAGCATCAGCCCCAGCATTTT.

The chain has TRBV6-5 and TRBJ1-1; 7 nucleotides align to TRBD1. CDR1 MNHEY and CDR2 SVGAGI come from the germline V gene. The CDR3 loop spans 14 amino acids. Trimming at V came to 4 bases and at J to 1 base, leaving 3 bases not matched to a gene. The CDR3 region has the DNA TGTGCCAGCAGTTGGGCAGGGGGGAACACTGAAGCTTTCTTT. Its protein is CASSWAGGNTEAFF.